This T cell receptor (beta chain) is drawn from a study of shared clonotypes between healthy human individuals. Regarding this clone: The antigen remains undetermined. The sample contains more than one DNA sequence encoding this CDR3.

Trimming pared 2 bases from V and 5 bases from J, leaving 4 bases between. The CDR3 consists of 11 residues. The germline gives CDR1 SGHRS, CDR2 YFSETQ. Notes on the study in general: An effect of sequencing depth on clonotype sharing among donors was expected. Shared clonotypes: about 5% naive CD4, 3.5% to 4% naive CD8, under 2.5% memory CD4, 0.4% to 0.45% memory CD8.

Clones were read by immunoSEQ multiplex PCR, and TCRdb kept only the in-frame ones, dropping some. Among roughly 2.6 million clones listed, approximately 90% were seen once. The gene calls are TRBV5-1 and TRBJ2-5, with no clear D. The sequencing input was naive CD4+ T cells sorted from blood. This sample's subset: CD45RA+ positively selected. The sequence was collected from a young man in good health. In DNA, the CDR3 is TGCGCCAGCAGCTTTGCCGAGACCCAGTACTTC. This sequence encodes CASSFAETQYF.